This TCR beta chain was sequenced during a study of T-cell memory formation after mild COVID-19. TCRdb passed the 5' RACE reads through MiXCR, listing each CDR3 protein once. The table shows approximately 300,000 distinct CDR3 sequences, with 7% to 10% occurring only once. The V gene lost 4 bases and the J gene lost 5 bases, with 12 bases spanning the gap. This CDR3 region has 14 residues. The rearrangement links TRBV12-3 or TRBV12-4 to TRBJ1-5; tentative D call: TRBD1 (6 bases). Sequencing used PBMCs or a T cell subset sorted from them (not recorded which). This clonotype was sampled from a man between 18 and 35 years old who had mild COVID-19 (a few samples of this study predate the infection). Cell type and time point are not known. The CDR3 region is CASSSQGDDQPQHF. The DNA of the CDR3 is TGTGCCAGCAGTTCACAGGGAGACGATCAGCCCCAGCATTTT.